The entry that follows covers one TCR beta chain sequence. The antigen remains unidentified. The data derive from a study of T cells in Graves' hyperthyroidism and ophthalmopathy. Findings of the study overall: Most expanded thyroid clonotypes above 0.001 also appeared in blood. Separation of ophthalmopathy from stable hyperthyroidism was achieved by a 13 V-J model.

TCR beta CDR3 region amplification was performed from RNA transcripts. The TCR CDR3 first-round RT-PCR relied on the HTBI primer set. TCRdb used MiXCR to reprocess the multiplex PCR reads, holding one entry per CDR3 protein. The sample carries a few hundred thousand distinct CDR3 sequences, more than 14% recorded once. This CDR3 is built from 15 residues. Germline V gene data show CDR1 as SGHAT and CDR2 as FQNNGV. The germline V and J ends were trimmed by 2 bases and 9 bases, with 14 bases remaining between them. Together with thyroid ultrasound, orbital computed tomography, serum thyroxine and TRAb, clinical symptoms were used for diagnoses.

This sequence originates from a woman in her twenties or thirties with Graves' ophthalmopathy. What was sequenced was blood. V gene TRBV11-2 combines with J gene TRBJ1-6; D remains unclear. CDR3 amino acids: CASSLTQISGSPLHF. The CDR3 nucleotides read TGTGCCAGCAGCTTAACACAGATTAGCGGTTCACCCCTCCACTTT.